This TCR beta chain was sequenced for a study of human CD8 memory T cell subsets. Study conclusions and caveats: Diversity, measured as normalized Shannon-Wiener diversity, was similarly high in stem-like memory and precursor exhausted T cells. Effector memory cells did not share this.

Designated as TPEX, the CCR7+ PD-1+ TIGIT+ early memory CD8+ T cells showed dysfunctional, exhausted-like traits. Sequencing libraries of TCR beta were made by UMI-labeled 5' RACE. TCRdb re-analyzed the 5' RACE reads; it lists each CDR3 protein once, without DNA. This table holds around 10,000 distinct CDR3 sequences. The germline gives CDR1 DFQATT, CDR2 SNEGSKA (reference sequence). The CDR3 contains 13 residues. A remark on this clonotype: Its specificity is unknown.

The rearrangement uses TRBV20-1 and TRBJ2-7. The receptor comes from a human donor in good health. The source material was CD8+ T cells from PBMCs. CDR3 residues: CSARDPRGYEQYF.